The present TCR beta chain was sequenced within a study of CD8+ T cells in alopecia areata (dated by TCRdb to 2017 to 2018). Background on the whole study: Treated patients were enrolled in an open-label pilot trial of oral tofacitinib at 5 to 10 mg twice daily for moderate-to-severe alopecia areata. In both human patients and the C3H/HeJ mouse model, the study applied high-throughput TCRbeta sequencing to look at T cell clonal expansion in alopecia areata. On the human side, TCRbeta sequencing was run on scalp tissue and on sorted CD4+ and CD8+ peripheral blood T cells from healthy controls and from alopecia areata patients with either patchy or totalis/universalis disease. immunoSEQ multiplex PCR using 35 Vbeta forward primers and 13 Jbeta reverse primers was used to amplify TCRbeta CDR3 regions. Biopsies were taken from tofacitinib-treated patients at baseline and at 4 and 24 weeks of treatment, and a later scalp biopsy was taken in several of the tofacitinib-treated patients. Clonality in the scalp was compared among normal scalp (n=4), patchy alopecia areata scalp (n=8), and alopecia totalis/universalis scalp (n=8). Patients stayed on tofacitinib for 6 to 18 months and then had 6 months of follow-up off drug so that delayed response and recurrence could be assessed. RNA came from the PAXgene miRNA kit for fixed scalp, the miRNeasy kit for PBMCs, and the RNeasy kit for mouse skin. General findings and caveats noted by the study authors: Higher clonality and more expanded CD8+ clones were observed in lesional scalp than in normal scalp, particularly in alopecia totalis/universalis, a finding suggestive of antigenic drive. Compared with mice, TCR sequences shared between patients were less clear, possibly partly because of HLA diversity across the patient population. Unlike mouse skin, where gammadelta T cells dominate, normal human skin contains resident alphabeta T cells that get sequenced too, which complicates analysis of the scalp TCR repertoire.

This clone turned up a few times. Its specific antigen is unknown. No per-base quality is available; no much larger clone lies one base away. The library came from the immunoSEQ multiplex PCR assay. RNA was extracted from all samples and reverse transcribed into cDNA, which served as template for TCR sequencing. SuperScript III was used to make first-strand cDNA, primed with a 2:1 mix of oligo-dT and random hexamers. Amplification bias was assessed with a synthetic immune receptor repertoire, and residual bias was removed computationally. In the paper's pipeline: Raw reads were preprocessed for error removal, and CDR3 was defined according to IMGT conventions as running from the conserved cysteine to phenylalanine. Clonality was calculated as 1 minus Shannon entropy normalized by log2 of the number of productive unique TCRs. Scalp TCRbeta sequences were cross-referenced with sorted blood CD4 and CD8 repertoires so that the CD4 or CD8 identity of scalp clones could be inferred. Here the immuneACCESS table is served through TCRdb, limited to in-frame sequences with V and J called. Missing clones are a known gap in these copies; in checked studies unresolved V genes cover under half, and the rest lacks a known reason. The DNA was the basis for D and trimming; V, J and clone size are from that table. For this sample there are approximately 150,000 clones; more than 45% appear just once. The ten largest clones take up approximately 6.8% of the sample.

Peripheral blood and lesional scalp punch biopsies were obtained from patients with alopecia areata. After PBMCs were isolated by density centrifugation and stained for CD3, CD4 and CD8, a FACSAria was used to sort CD4+ and CD8+ T cells. Deletion took 2 bases off V and 2 bases off J, with a span of 18 bases between the germline ends. The germline V gene (reference sequence) yields SEHNR for CDR1 and FQNEAQ for CDR2. The CDR3 numbers 17 residues from cysteine through phenylalanine. Kept here is only the CDR3 DNA, which spans 51 bases and is read in frame from base 1. The source of this sequence is a human donor with alopecia areata. The V and J segments used are TRBV7-9 and TRBJ1-2; no D gene is confidently identified. The specimen was CD4+ T cells sorted from blood. The CDR3 here reads CASSLPRSPGINYGYTF. The sequenced DNA: TGTGCCAGCAGCTTACCTCGTTCCCCAGGTATCAACTATGGCTACACCTTC.